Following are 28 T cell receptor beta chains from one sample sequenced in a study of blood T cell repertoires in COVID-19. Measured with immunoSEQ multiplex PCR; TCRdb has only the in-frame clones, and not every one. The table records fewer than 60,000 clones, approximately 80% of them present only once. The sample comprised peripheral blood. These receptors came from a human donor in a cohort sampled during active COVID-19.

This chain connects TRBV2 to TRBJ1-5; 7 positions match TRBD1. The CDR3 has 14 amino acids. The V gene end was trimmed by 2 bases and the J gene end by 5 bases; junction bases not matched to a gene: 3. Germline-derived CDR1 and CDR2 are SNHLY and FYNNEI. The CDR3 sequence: CASSENRGHQPQHF. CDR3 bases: TGTGCCAGCAGTGAAAACAGGGGTCATCAGCCCCAGCATTTT.

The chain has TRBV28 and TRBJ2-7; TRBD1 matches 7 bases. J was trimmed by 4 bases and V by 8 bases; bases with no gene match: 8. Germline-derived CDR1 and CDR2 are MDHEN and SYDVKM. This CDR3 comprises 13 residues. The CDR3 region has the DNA TGTGCCAGCCGGACAGGTCCAGAATACGAGCAGTACTTC. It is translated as CASRTGPEYEQYF.

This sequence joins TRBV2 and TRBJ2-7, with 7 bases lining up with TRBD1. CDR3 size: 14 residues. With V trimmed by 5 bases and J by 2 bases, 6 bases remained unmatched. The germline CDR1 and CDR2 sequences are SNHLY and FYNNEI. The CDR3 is CASSHLGTAYEQYF. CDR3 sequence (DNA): TGTGCCAGCAGTCACCTTGGGACAGCCTACGAGCAGTACTTC. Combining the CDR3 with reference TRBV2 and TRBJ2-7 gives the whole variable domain EPEVTQTPSHQVTQMGQEVILRCVPISNHLYFYWYRQILGQKVEFLVSFYNNEISEKSEIFDDQFSVERPDGSNFTLKIRSTKLEDSAMYFCASSHLGTAYEQYFGPGTRLTVT.

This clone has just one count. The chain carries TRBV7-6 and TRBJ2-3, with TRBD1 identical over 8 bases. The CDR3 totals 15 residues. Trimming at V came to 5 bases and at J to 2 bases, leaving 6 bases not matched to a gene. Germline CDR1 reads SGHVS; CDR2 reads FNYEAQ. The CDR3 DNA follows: TGTGCCAGCAGCCCAAGACAGGGGACCACAGATACGCAGTATTTT. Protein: CASSPRQGTTDTQYF.

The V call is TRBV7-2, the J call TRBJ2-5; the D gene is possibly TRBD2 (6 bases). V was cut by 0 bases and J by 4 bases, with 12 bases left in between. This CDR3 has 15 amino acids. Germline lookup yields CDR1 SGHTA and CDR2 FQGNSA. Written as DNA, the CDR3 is TGTGCCAGCAGCTTAGCGGCGGGAAGTACAGAGACCCAGTACTTC. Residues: CASSLAAGSTETQYF.

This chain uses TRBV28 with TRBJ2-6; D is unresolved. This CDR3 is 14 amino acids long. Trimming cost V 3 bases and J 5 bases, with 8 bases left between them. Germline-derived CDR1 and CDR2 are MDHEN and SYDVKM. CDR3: CASSFLSWANVLTF. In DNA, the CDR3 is TGTGCCAGCAGTTTTTTAAGCTGGGCCAACGTCCTGACTTTC.

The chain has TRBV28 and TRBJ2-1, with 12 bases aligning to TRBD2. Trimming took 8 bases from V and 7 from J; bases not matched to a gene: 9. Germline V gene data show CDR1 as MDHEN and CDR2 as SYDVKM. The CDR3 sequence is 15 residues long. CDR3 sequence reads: CASHFGTSGSNEQFF. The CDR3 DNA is TGTGCCAGCCACTTCGGGACTAGCGGGTCTAATGAGCAGTTCTTC.

CDR3 in DNA: TGTGCCAGCAGCTTAGAGGGTAGGGGGAATTCACCCCTCCACTTT. Its protein is CASSLEGRGNSPLHF. The chain carries TRBV7-2 and TRBJ1-6; perhaps TRBD1 as D (6 bases). The CDR3 loop spans 15 amino acids. Trimming removed 1 base at V and 7 bases at J, with 11 bases between. Germline V gives CDR1 SGHTA, CDR2 FQGNSA.

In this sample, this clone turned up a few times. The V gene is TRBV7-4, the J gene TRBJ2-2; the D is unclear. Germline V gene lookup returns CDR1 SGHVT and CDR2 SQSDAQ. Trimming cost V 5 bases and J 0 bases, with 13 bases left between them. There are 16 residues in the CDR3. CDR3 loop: CASSPAETTNTGELFF. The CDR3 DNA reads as TGTGCCAGCAGCCCCGCCGAAACAACGAACACCGGGGAGCTGTTTTTT.

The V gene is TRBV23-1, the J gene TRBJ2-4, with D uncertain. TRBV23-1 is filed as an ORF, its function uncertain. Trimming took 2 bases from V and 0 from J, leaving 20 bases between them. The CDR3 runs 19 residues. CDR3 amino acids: CASSQRRSATFLAKNIQYF. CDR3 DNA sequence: TGCGCCAGCAGTCAAAGACGGAGTGCAACGTTTCTAGCCAAAAACATTCAGTACTTC.

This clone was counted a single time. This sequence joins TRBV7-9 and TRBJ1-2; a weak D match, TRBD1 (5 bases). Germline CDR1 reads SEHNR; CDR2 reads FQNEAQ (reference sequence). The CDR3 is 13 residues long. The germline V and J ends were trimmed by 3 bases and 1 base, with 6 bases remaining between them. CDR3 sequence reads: CASSFDSNYGYTF. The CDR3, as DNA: TGTGCCAGCAGCTTCGACAGTAACTATGGCTACACCTTC.

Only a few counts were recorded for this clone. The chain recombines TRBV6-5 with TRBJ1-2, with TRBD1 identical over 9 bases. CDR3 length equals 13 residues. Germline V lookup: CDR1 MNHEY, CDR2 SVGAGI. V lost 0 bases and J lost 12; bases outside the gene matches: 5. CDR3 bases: TGTGCCAGCAGTTACTCTCGGACAGGGGAAGACACCTTC. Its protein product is CASSYSRTGEDTF.

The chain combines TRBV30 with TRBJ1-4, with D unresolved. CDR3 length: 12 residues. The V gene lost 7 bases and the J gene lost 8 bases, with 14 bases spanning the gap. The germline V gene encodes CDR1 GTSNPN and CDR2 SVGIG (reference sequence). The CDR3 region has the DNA TGTGCCTACATCCCGAGGAACGAAAAACTGTTTTTT. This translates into CAYIPRNEKLFF.

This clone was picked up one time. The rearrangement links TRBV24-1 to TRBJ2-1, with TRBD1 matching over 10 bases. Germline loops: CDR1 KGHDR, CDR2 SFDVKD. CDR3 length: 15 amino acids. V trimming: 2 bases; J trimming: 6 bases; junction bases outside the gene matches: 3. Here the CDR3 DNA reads TGTGCCACCAGTGATTCGACAGGGGGCATCAATGAGCAGTTCTTC. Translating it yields CATSDSTGGINEQFF.

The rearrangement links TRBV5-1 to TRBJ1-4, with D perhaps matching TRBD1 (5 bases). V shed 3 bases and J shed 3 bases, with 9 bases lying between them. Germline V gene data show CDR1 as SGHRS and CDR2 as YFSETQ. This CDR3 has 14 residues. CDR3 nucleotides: TGCGCCAGCAGCTCGGGGGTGTCTAATGAAAAACTGTTTTTT. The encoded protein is CASSSGVSNEKLFF.

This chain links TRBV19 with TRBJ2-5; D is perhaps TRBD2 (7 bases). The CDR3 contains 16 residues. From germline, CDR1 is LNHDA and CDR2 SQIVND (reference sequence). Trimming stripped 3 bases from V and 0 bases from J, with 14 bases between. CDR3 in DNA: TGTGCCAGTAGTATCGGGGGGCGTGGAAACCAAGAGACCCAGTACTTC. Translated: CASSIGGRGNQETQYF. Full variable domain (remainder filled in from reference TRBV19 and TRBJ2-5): DGGITQSPKYLFRKEGQNVTLSCEQNLNHDAMYWYRQDPGQGLRLIYYSQIVNDFQKGDIAEGYSVSREKKESFPLTVTSAQKNPTAFYLCASSIGGRGNQETQYFGPGTRLLVL.

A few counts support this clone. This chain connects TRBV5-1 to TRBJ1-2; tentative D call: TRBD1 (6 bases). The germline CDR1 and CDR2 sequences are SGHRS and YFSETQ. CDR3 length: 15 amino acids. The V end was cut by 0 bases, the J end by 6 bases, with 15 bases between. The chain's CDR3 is CASSLAGQSYDGYTF. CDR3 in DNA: TGCGCCAGCAGCTTGGCGGGACAATCATACGATGGCTACACCTTC.

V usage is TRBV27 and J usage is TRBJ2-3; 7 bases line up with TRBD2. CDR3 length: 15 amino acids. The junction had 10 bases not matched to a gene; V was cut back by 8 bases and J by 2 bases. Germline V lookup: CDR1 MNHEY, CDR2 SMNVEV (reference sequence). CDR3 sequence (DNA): TGTGCCAGCTCCCTAGGAGCGGGGCTCACAGATACGCAGTATTTT. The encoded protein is CASSLGAGLTDTQYF.

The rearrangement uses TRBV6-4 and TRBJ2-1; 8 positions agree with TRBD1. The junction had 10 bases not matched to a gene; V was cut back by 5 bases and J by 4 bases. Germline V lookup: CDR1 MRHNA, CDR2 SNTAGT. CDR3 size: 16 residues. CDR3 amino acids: CASSRTSRGPYNEQFF. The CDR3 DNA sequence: TGTGCCAGCAGTAGAACCTCCAGGGGGCCATACAATGAGCAGTTCTTC.

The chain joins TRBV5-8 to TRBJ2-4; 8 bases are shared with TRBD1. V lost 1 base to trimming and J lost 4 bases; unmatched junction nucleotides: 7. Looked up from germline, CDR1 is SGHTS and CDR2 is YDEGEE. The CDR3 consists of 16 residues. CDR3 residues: CASSLFGQGQKNIQYF. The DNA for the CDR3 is TGTGCCAGCAGCTTGTTCGGACAGGGCCAGAAAAACATTCAGTACTTC.

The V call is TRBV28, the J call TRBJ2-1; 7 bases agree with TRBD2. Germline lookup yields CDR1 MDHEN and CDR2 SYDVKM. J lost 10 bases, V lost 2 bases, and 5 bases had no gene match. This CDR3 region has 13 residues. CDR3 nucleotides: TGTGCCAGCAGTTTAATGGGGGGGAACGAGCAGTTCTTC. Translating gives CASSLMGGNEQFF.

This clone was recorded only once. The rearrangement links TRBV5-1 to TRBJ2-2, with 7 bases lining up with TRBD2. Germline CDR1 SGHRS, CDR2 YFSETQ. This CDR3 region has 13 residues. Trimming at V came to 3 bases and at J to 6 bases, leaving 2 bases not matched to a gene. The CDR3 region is CASSWAGAGELFF. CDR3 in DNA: TGCGCCAGCAGCTGGGCGGGGGCCGGGGAGCTGTTTTTT.

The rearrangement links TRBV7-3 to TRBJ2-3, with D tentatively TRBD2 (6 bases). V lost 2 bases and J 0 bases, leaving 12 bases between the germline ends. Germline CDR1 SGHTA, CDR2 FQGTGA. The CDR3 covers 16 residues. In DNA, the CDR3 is TGTGCCAGCAGCTTATTCAGGGACTCAAGCACAGATACGCAGTATTTT. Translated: CASSLFRDSSTDTQYF.

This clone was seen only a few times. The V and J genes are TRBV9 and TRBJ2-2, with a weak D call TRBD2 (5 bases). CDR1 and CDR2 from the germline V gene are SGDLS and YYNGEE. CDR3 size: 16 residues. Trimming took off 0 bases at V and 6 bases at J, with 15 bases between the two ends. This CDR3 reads CASSVGGHTLPGELFF. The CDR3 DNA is TGTGCCAGCAGCGTAGGAGGGCATACGCTCCCCGGGGAGCTGTTTTTT.

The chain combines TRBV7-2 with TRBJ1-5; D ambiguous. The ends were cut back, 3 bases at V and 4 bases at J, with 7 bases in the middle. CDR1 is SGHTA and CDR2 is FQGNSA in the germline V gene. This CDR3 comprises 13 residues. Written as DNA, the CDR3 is TGTGCCAGCAGCTTCGAACGGAATCAGCCCCAGCATTTT. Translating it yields CASSFERNQPQHF.

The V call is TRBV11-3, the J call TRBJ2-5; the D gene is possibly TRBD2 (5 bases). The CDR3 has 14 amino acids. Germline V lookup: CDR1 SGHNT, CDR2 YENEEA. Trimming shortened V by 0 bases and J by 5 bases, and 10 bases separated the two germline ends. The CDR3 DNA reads TGTGCCAGCAGCTTAGAGGCTAGCACGGAGACCCAGTACTTC. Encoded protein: CASSLEASTETQYF.

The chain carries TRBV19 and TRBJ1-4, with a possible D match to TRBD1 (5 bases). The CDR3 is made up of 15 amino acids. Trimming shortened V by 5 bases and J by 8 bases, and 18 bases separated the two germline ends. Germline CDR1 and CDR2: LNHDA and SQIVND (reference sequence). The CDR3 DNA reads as TGTGCCAGTAGTTCCCGTTACGACTCAGGGGAAAAACTGTTTTTT. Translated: CASSSRYDSGEKLFF. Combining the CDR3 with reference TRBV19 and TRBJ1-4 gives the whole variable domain DGGITQSPKYLFRKEGQNVTLSCEQNLNHDAMYWYRQDPGQGLRLIYYSQIVNDFQKGDIAEGYSVSREKKESFPLTVTSAQKNPTAFYLCASSSRYDSGEKLFFGSGTQLSVL.

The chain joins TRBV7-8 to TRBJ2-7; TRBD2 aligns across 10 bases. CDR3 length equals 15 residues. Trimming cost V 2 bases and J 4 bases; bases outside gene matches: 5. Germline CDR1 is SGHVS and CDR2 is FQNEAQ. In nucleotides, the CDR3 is TGTGCCAGCAGCTTAATACTAGCGGGACAATACGAGCAGTACTTC. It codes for CASSLILAGQYEQYF.